Shown below are 17 T cell receptor beta chains from a single sample sequenced in a study of control samples from healthy donors and cancer patients. Clones were read by immunoSEQ multiplex PCR, and TCRdb kept only the in-frame ones, dropping some. This sample has about 150,000 clones, with about 93% found just once. Sequencing was performed on blood. All receptors come from a man aged 50 to 59 in good health.

This clone showed up just once. The rearrangement links TRBV12-3 or TRBV12-4 to TRBJ2-1; tentatively, D is TRBD2 (6 bases). The CDR3 has 12 amino acids. V was cut by 8 bases and J by 6 bases, with 11 bases left in between. In DNA form, the CDR3 reads TGTGCCAGCCACCGGGACTCCAATGAGCAGTTCTTC. Translating gives CASHRDSNEQFF.

A word on this clone: Its ends do not fully match the called genes, so a read error is possible. The chain combines TRBV9 with TRBJ2-2, with 10 bases matching TRBD2. Germline V gene lookup returns CDR1 SGDLS and CDR2 YYNGEE. The CDR3 is made up of 16 amino acids. CDR3 protein: CASSVAGLANAGELFF. In DNA form, the CDR3 reads TGTGCCAGCAGCGTAGCGGGACTAGCGAACGCCGGGGAGCTGTTTTTT.

This sequence joins TRBV5-1 and TRBJ2-7; 11 bases align to TRBD1. CDR1 and CDR2 (germline): SGHRS, YFSETQ. The CDR3 is made up of 16 amino acids. The V and J ends lost 0 bases and 5 bases, in that order; junction bases with no gene match: 7. The CDR3 sequence: CASSLGPGQGVHEQYF. The CDR3 DNA reads TGCGCCAGCAGCTTGGGGCCGGGACAGGGGGTCCACGAGCAGTACTTC.

The genes are TRBV6-5 and TRBJ1-1, with D unclear. This CDR3 comprises 14 residues. V dropped 6 bases and J dropped 4 bases, with 15 bases sitting between them. Germline lookup yields CDR1 MNHEY and CDR2 SVGAGI. CDR3 nucleotides: TGTGCCAGCAGACCCACAGAGGCAGGCACTGAAGCTTTCTTT. Translated, it gives CASRPTEAGTEAFF.

The chain recombines TRBV6-5 with TRBJ2-2; D unclear. This CDR3 contains 14 residues. CDR1 and CDR2 from the germline V gene are MNHEY and SVGAGI. The V and J ends lost 5 bases and 4 bases respectively, with 11 bases between them. CDR3 amino acids: CASSRRTGTGELFF. The CDR3, as DNA: TGTGCCAGCAGTCGAAGGACGGGCACCGGGGAGCTGTTTTTT.

This sequence joins TRBV5-1 and TRBJ2-5; unclear D gene. Germline lookup yields CDR1 SGHRS and CDR2 YFSETQ. The CDR3 is made up of 13 amino acids. Trimming removed 5 bases from V and 0 bases from J, with 8 bases in between. As DNA, the CDR3 is TGCGCCAGCAGAGATTCAGACCAAGAGACCCAGTACTTC. Protein: CASRDSDQETQYF.

The genes are TRBV2 and TRBJ1-2; D is unresolved. In germline, CDR1 is SNHLY, CDR2 FYNNEI. V was clipped by 7 bases and J by 4 bases, with 13 bases between them. CDR3 length: 13 residues. In nucleotides, the CDR3 is TGTGCCAGCAAGAAGGAGGGTCGCTATGGCTACACCTTC. It yields the protein CASKKEGRYGYTF.

The V call is TRBV12-3 or TRBV12-4, the J call TRBJ1-2; 8 bases agree with TRBD1. Trimming at V came to 7 bases and at J to 5 bases, leaving 6 bases not matched to a gene. The CDR3 length is 13 residues. The CDR3 protein is CASINRGGYGYTF. The CDR3 DNA follows: TGTGCCAGCATTAACAGGGGGGGATATGGCTACACCTTC.

The chain is built from TRBV5-5 and TRBJ1-1; D is unresolved. The germline V and J ends were trimmed by 0 bases and 5 bases, with 8 bases remaining between them. This CDR3 has 13 amino acids. CDR1 and CDR2 from the germline V gene are SGHKS and YYEKEE (reference sequence). The CDR3 nucleotides are TGTGCCAGCAGCTTGGTCGGAAAAACTGAAGCTTTCTTT. It specifies CASSLVGKTEAFF.

The genes are TRBV28 and TRBJ1-5; possible D gene TRBD1, 6 bases. The CDR3 loop spans 16 amino acids. V dropped 3 bases and J dropped 0 bases, with 12 bases sitting between them. CDR1 and CDR2 from the germline V gene are MDHEN and SYDVKM. Written as DNA, the CDR3 is TGTGCCAGCAGTTTTTTAGGACAGTATAGCAATCAGCCCCAGCATTTT. This translates into CASSFLGQYSNQPQHF.

This sequence joins TRBV19 and TRBJ2-7, with no clear D. CDR3 length: 13 amino acids. Trimming took 4 bases from V and 4 from J, leaving 11 bases between them. Looked up from germline, CDR1 is LNHDA and CDR2 is SQIVND (reference sequence). CDR3: CASSRAGRYEQYF. CDR3 in DNA: TGTGCCAGTAGTAGGGCAGGCCGATACGAGCAGTACTTC.

This chain uses TRBV6-5 with TRBJ2-1, with a tentative D call TRBD2 (5 bases). The germline V and J ends were trimmed by 6 bases and 0 bases, with 9 bases remaining between them. This CDR3 comprises 14 residues. Germline V gives CDR1 MNHEY, CDR2 SVGAGI. In DNA form, the CDR3 reads TGTGCCAGCAGCCGGGGAAGCTCCTACAATGAGCAGTTCTTC. It is translated as CASSRGSSYNEQFF.

This rearrangement joins TRBV24-1 to TRBJ2-5, with D perhaps TRBD1 or TRBD2 (6 bases each). The germline V and J ends were trimmed by 4 bases and 5 bases, with 16 bases remaining between them. Germline V gene data show CDR1 as KGHDR and CDR2 as SFDVKD. The CDR3 spans 15 residues. The CDR3 DNA sequence: TGTGCCACCAGTGACCCTGCAGGGGCGGGGGAGACCCAGTACTTC. Translated, it gives CATSDPAGAGETQYF.

This chain joins TRBV11-1 and TRBJ2-1; TRBD1 agrees at 9 bases. CDR1 SGHAT and CDR2 FQDESV come from the germline V gene (reference sequence). The J segment lost 8 bases and the V segment lost 5 bases, leaving 7 bases of the junction unmatched. This CDR3 spans 14 amino acids. In nucleotides, the CDR3 is TGTGCCAGCAGCCGGGGGACAGGGAGTTATGAGCAGTTCTTC. Residues: CASSRGTGSYEQFF.

The J gene is TRBJ2-6, the V gene TRBV5-1; D is unresolved. There are 16 residues in the CDR3. Between the trimmed V and J ends, which lost 0 bases and 0 bases, there was a span of 7 bases. CDR1 is SGHRS, CDR2 YFSETQ, per germline. The CDR3 loop is CASSLEFVSGANVLTF. The CDR3 bases are TGCGCCAGCAGCTTGGAGTTCGTCTCTGGGGCCAACGTCCTGACTTTC.

V and J are TRBV28 and TRBJ1-4; D is uncertain. Per germline, CDR1 MDHEN and CDR2 SYDVKM. Trimming shortened V by 5 bases and J by 0 bases, and 10 bases separated the two germline ends. The CDR3 sequence is 15 residues long. CDR3 sequence: CASSEPGTTNEKLFF. The CDR3 DNA sequence: TGTGCCAGCAGTGAACCAGGAACAACTAATGAAAAACTGTTTTTT.

This chain connects TRBV6-1 to TRBJ2-1, with a weak D call TRBD2 (6 bases). Trimming removed 2 bases from V and 4 bases from J, with 15 bases in between. This CDR3 has 16 amino acids. Germline CDR1 reads MNHNS; CDR2 reads SASEGT. The CDR3 sequence: CASSERTTWGYNEQFF. The CDR3 bases are TGTGCCAGCAGTGAAAGGACTACCTGGGGGTACAATGAGCAGTTCTTC.